One and the same sample provided the 21 T cell receptor beta chains below, sequenced in a study of cytomegalovirus exposure and HLA in healthy donors (dated by TCRdb to about 2017). Libraries were built with the immunoSEQ multiplex PCR assay. The multiplex PCR relied on a mix of 60 forward primers for TCR Vbeta segments and 13 reverse primers for TCR Jbeta segments. TCRdb mirrors the immuneACCESS table, restricted to in-frame sequences. Some clones are absent from its copies; in checked studies, under half trace to an unresolved V gene, and the reason for the others is unknown. The sample table lists 200,000 to 250,000 clones, around 83% of them with a count of one. Roughly 10% of the sample goes to the ten largest clones. The source material was PBMCs. These receptors all come from a woman in her fifties or sixties in good health and CMV-seropositive.

The chain has TRBV15 and TRBJ1-6; weak D call: TRBD1 (5 bases). There are 14 residues in the CDR3. CDR1 LNHNV and CDR2 YYDKDF come from the germline V gene (reference sequence). V was clipped by 0 bases and J by 10 bases, with 10 bases between them. Here the CDR3 reads CATSRDREGSPLHF. CDR3 coding DNA: TGTGCCACCAGCAGAGACAGGGAGGGCTCACCCCTCCACTTT.

The chain uses TRBV5-1 and TRBJ1-1; D perhaps matches TRBD1 (6 bases). The CDR3 loop spans 18 amino acids. Germline assignment: CDR1 SGHRS and CDR2 YFSETQ. Between the trimmed V and J ends, which lost 5 bases and 5 bases, there was a span of 28 bases. The DNA of the CDR3 is TGCGCCAGCAGGGCGGATAGCGTAAATAGGGGGTGGGGTACTGAAGCTTTCTTT. Residues: CASRADSVNRGWGTEAFF. Full variable domain (remainder filled in from reference TRBV5-1 and TRBJ1-1): KAGVTQTPRYLIKTRGQQVTLSCSPISGHRSVSWYQQTPGQGLQFLFEYFSETQRNKGNFPGRFSGRQFSNSRSEMNVSTLELGDSALYLCASRADSVNRGWGTEAFFGQGTRLTVV.

This clone has only a few counts. V gene TRBV5-6 combines with J gene TRBJ2-7; the D gene is possibly TRBD2 (6 bases). The CDR3 spans 11 residues. The germline V gene encodes CDR1 SGHDT and CDR2 YYEEEE. V lost 2 bases, J lost 7 bases, and 7 bases lay in between. CDR3 sequence: CASSFRGEQYF. The DNA of the CDR3 is TGTGCCAGCAGCTTCCGGGGGGAGCAGTACTTC.

The chain employs TRBV5-4 and TRBJ1-1; D is possibly TRBD1 (5 bases). The CDR3 spans 14 residues. CDR1 is SGHNT, CDR2 YYREEE, per germline (reference sequence). With 4 bases removed from V and 0 bases from J, the gap between germline ends came to 10 bases. CDR3 sequence: CASSAQDMNTEAFF. CDR3 DNA sequence: TGTGCCAGCAGCGCCCAGGACATGAACACTGAAGCTTTCTTT.

This clone was counted a single time. This chain joins TRBV4-1 and TRBJ2-7; 9 nucleotides agree with TRBD2. V lost 1 base, J lost 4 bases, and 5 bases stayed unmatched. Germline V gives CDR1 MGHRA, CDR2 YSYEKL. This CDR3 is built from 15 residues. CDR3 in amino acids: CASSQGQRGEYEQYF. In DNA form, the CDR3 reads TGCGCCAGCAGCCAAGGACAGCGGGGGGAATACGAGCAGTACTTC.

The chain is built from TRBV19 and TRBJ2-7; D uncertain. V was clipped by 0 bases and J by 1 base, with 4 bases between them. The CDR3 extends over 13 amino acids. CDR1 is LNHDA and CDR2 is SQIVND in the germline V gene (reference sequence). CDR3 in DNA: TGTGCCAGTAGTATAGATATTTCCTACGAGCAGTACTTC. Amino acids: CASSIDISYEQYF.

The rearrangement uses TRBV7-2 and TRBJ1-6, with a possible D match to TRBD1 (6 bases). V lost 3 bases to trimming and J lost 9 bases, with 15 bases between them. The V gene's germline CDR1 is SGHTA and CDR2 FQGNSA. This CDR3 comprises 15 residues. The CDR3 DNA is TGTGCCAGCAGCTTGGGCTCGGGGGGCGCTTCACCCCTCCACTTT. It is translated as CASSLGSGGASPLHF.

The chain uses TRBV4-1 and TRBJ1-2, with D hard to call. This CDR3 spans 15 amino acids. The germline V and J ends were trimmed by 0 bases and 5 bases, with 13 bases remaining between them. Germline CDR1 and CDR2: MGHRA and YSYEKL. The CDR3 sequence: CASSQDWQQYYGYTF. The CDR3 DNA sequence: TGCGCCAGCAGCCAAGATTGGCAACAGTATTATGGCTACACCTTC.

The chain joins TRBV5-1 to TRBJ2-7; D is possibly TRBD1 (5 bases). The V and J ends lost 5 bases and 0 bases respectively, with 12 bases between them. The CDR3 is 14 residues long. The germline V gene has CDR1 SGHRS and CDR2 YFSETQ. This chain's CDR3 is CASSYLTDSYEQYF. The DNA of the CDR3 is TGCGCCAGCAGTTACTTGACAGACTCCTACGAGCAGTACTTC.

This rearrangement joins TRBV7-9 to TRBJ1-6; 7 nucleotides align to TRBD1. CDR3 length: 15 residues. Trimming took 5 bases from V and 4 from J; bases not matched to a gene: 5. Germline lookup yields CDR1 SEHNR and CDR2 FQNEAQ (reference sequence). The CDR3 nucleotides read TGTGCCAGCAGCCCGGGACAGTCATATAATTCACCCCTCCACTTT. Its protein is CASSPGQSYNSPLHF.

The chain uses TRBV5-1 and TRBJ2-2; 9 bases are shared with TRBD1. The germline V gene encodes CDR1 SGHRS and CDR2 YFSETQ. This CDR3 is built from 15 residues. Trimming at V came to 2 bases and at J to 5 bases, leaving 4 bases not matched to a gene. Here the CDR3 reads CASSLVGQGTGELFF. The CDR3 coding sequence is TGCGCCAGCAGCTTAGTCGGACAGGGGACCGGGGAGCTGTTTTTT.

In this sample, this clone turned up a few times. V is TRBV28 and J is TRBJ2-7; 8 bases match TRBD1. CDR1 is MDHEN, CDR2 SYDVKM, per germline. This CDR3 contains 15 residues. Trimming at V came to 6 bases and at J to 6 bases, leaving 13 bases not matched to a gene. The CDR3 DNA reads TGTGCCAGCAGGACGCAAAGAGACAGGGGACCCGAGCAGTACTTC. Translating it yields CASRTQRDRGPEQYF.

The chain is built from TRBV11-2 and TRBJ2-5, with 14 bases that match TRBD2. Unmatched junction bases numbered 11, after V lost 5 bases and J lost 9 bases. Per the germline V gene, CDR1 is SGHAT and CDR2 is FQNNGV. This CDR3 has 16 amino acids. DNA of the CDR3: TGTGCCAGCAGCCGGGGACTAGCGGGAGACACGTTGGCCCAGTACTTC. It yields the protein CASSRGLAGDTLAQYF. Based on the CDR3 plus reference TRBV11-2 and TRBJ2-5, the full variable domain is EAGVAQSPRYKIIEKRQSVAFWCNPISGHATLYWYQQILGQGPKLLIQFQNNGVVDDSQLPKDRFSAERLKGVDSTLKIQPAKLEDSAVYLCASSRGLAGDTLAQYFGPGTRLLVL.

The chain recombines TRBV5-1 with TRBJ2-4, with a weak D call TRBD1 (5 bases). Germline V gene lookup returns CDR1 SGHRS and CDR2 YFSETQ. The length of the CDR3 is 14 residues. The V and J ends lost 4 bases and 2 bases respectively, with 10 bases between them. The DNA of the CDR3 is TGCGCCAGCAGCCCAGACAGCACCAAAAACATTCAGTACTTC. Amino acid sequence: CASSPDSTKNIQYF.

The chain links TRBV6-1 to TRBJ1-1; no firm D call. The ends were cut back, 6 bases at V and 2 bases at J, with 10 bases in the middle. The germline V gene encodes CDR1 MNHNS and CDR2 SASEGT. The length of the CDR3 is 13 residues. This CDR3 reads CASSFSVNTEAFF. CDR3 nucleotide sequence: TGTGCCAGCAGCTTCTCAGTTAACACTGAAGCTTTCTTT.

The V gene is TRBV28, the J gene TRBJ1-2; a weak D match, TRBD1 (6 bases). Trimming removed 4 bases at V and 8 bases at J, with 14 bases between. This CDR3 has 13 amino acids. Germline CDR1 is MDHEN and CDR2 is SYDVKM. The CDR3 protein is CASSSQGGAGYTF. As DNA, the CDR3 is TGTGCCAGCAGTTCACAGGGAGGGGCGGGCTACACCTTC.

J is TRBJ2-7 and V is TRBV7-2; TRBD2 matches at 13 bases. This CDR3 has 17 residues. Germline CDR1 SGHTA, CDR2 FQGNSA. V lost 5 bases and J lost 1; bases outside the gene matches: 8. CDR3 in amino acids: CASSHQTSGGESYEQYF. Written as DNA, the CDR3 is TGTGCCAGCAGCCATCAAACTAGCGGGGGGGAGTCCTACGAGCAGTACTTC.

J is TRBJ2-1 and V is TRBV6-5, with 11 bases that match TRBD2. Trimming cost V 4 bases and J 7 bases; bases outside gene matches: 9. This CDR3 spans 16 amino acids. Germline V lookup: CDR1 MNHEY, CDR2 SVGAGI. The CDR3 nucleotides read TGTGCCAGCAGTTCCAGGACTAGCGGGCTGTGGAATGAGCAGTTCTTC. Its translation is CASSSRTSGLWNEQFF.

J is TRBJ2-4 and V is TRBV7-2; D not resolved. Trimming took off 3 bases at V and 6 bases at J, with 12 bases between the two ends. The CDR3 is 14 residues long. Germline CDR1 reads SGHTA; CDR2 reads FQGNSA. CDR3 in amino acids: CASSFGLEGNIQYF. The CDR3 DNA is TGTGCCAGCAGCTTCGGTCTAGAAGGAAACATTCAGTACTTC.

This rearrangement joins TRBV13 to TRBJ2-7, with 11 bases lining up with TRBD2. V lost 5 bases and J lost 2; bases outside the gene matches: 11. The CDR3 extends over 17 amino acids. CDR1 PRHDT and CDR2 FYEKMQ come from the germline V gene (reference sequence). The CDR3, as DNA: TGTGCCAGCAGCAGTTCGTCTAGCGGGGGGCTCCCCTACGAGCAGTACTTC. This codes for CASSSSSSGGLPYEQYF.

V and J are TRBV5-1 and TRBJ1-4; TRBD1 matches 7 bases. The J segment lost 4 bases and the V segment lost 4 bases, leaving 4 bases of the junction unmatched. CDR1 SGHRS and CDR2 YFSETQ come from the germline V gene. The CDR3 has 14 residues. CDR3 protein: CASSRDRSNEKLFF. The CDR3 nucleotides are TGCGCCAGCAGCCGGGACAGAAGTAATGAAAAACTGTTTTTT.